The clone carrying this T cell receptor (beta chain) was seen repeatedly, ten times or more. Its specificity is unknown. For TCRbeta, the library was prepared with unique molecular identifiers. TCRdb recomputed calls from the PCR reads with MiXCR, one row per CDR3 protein. The sample has 280,000 or so distinct CDR3 sequences; approximately 10% are singletons. This entry is derived from a study of T-cell reconstitution after alpha-beta-depleted transplantation in children. Study-level findings and limits: At day 60, the high TCRbeta diversity found in some patients originated from recipient T cells and thymic progenitors that had survived. Approximately two months post-transplant, alpha-beta T cells reportedly originated from several hundred expanded graft clones. T-cell numbers and diversity one year post-transplant derived largely from freshly generated T cells.

Between the trimmed V and J ends, which lost 1 base and 6 bases, there was a span of 7 bases. Germline V lookup: CDR1 SGHTA, CDR2 FQGNSA. The CDR3 length is 13 residues. The sequenced sample was peripheral blood, obtained 180 days after TCRalphabeta/CD19-depleted stem cell transplant. The V call is TRBV7-2, the J call TRBJ2-1, with D hard to call. The clonotype originates from a male patient between 2 and 10 years old who had a stem cell transplant for chronic granulomatous disease, so the T cells may come from the graft donor. In DNA form, the CDR3 reads TGTGCCAGCAGCTTAGACGGGTCCAATGAGCAGTTCTTC. Protein: CASSLDGSNEQFF.